Below are 27 T cell receptor beta chains sequenced from a single sample in a study of shared clonotypes between healthy human individuals. TCRdb's table, derived via immunoSEQ multiplex PCR, lists solely in-frame clones and lacks some. The sample holds roughly 720,000 clones; around 91% are singletons and the top ten take about a third. Specimen: memory CD8+ T cells from PBMCs. The subset here: CD45RO+ cells pooled with CCR7-negative TemRA cells. These receptors were obtained from a man younger than 35 in good health. Some clones in this sample may be carry-over from other donors' samples.

V usage is TRBV7-2 and J usage is TRBJ2-5; 10 bases line up with TRBD2. Looked up from germline, CDR1 is SGHTA and CDR2 is FQGNSA. Trimming removed 6 bases from V and 6 bases from J; junction bases left unmatched: 10. The length of the CDR3 is 15 residues. The CDR3: CASRPLAGYRQTQYF. CDR3 nucleotide sequence: TGTGCCAGCAGGCCACTAGCGGGATATAGACAGACCCAGTACTTC. Together with reference TRBV7-2 and TRBJ2-5, the CDR3 gives the full variable domain: GAGVSQSPSNKVTEKGKDVELRCDPISGHTALYWYRQSLGQGLEFLIYFQGNSAPDKSGLPSDRFSAERTGGSVSTLTIQRTQQEDSAVYLCASRPLAGYRQTQYFGPGTRLLVL.

This chain connects TRBV6-6 to TRBJ2-7; D uncertain. This CDR3 region has 13 residues. Germline loops: CDR1 MNHNY, CDR2 SVGAGI (reference sequence). Between the trimmed V and J ends, which lost 0 bases and 5 bases, there was a span of 8 bases. CDR3 nucleotide sequence: TGTGCCAGCAGTTACTCGGTTCTAGACGAGCAGTACTTC. Protein product: CASSYSVLDEQYF.

The rearrangement joins TRBV5-1 to TRBJ1-1, with D possibly TRBD1 on 5 matching bases. V lost 0 bases and J 1 base, leaving 13 bases between the germline ends. The CDR3 sequence is 16 residues long. CDR1 is SGHRS and CDR2 is YFSETQ in the germline V gene. CDR3 amino acids: CASSLAGGRPNTEAFF. The CDR3 DNA reads as TGCGCCAGCAGCTTGGCCGGGGGGAGACCGAACACTGAAGCTTTCTTT.

The chain has TRBV6-5 and TRBJ2-2; D is unresolved. The V gene lost 3 bases and the J gene lost 6 bases, with 11 bases spanning the gap. The CDR3 is 14 residues long. Per germline, CDR1 MNHEY and CDR2 SVGAGI. Here the CDR3 DNA reads TGTGCCAGCAGTTATCTTAGGGTCTCCGGGGAGCTGTTTTTT. It encodes CASSYLRVSGELFF.

V gene TRBV9 combines with J gene TRBJ2-1; D might be TRBD2 (5 bases). Trimming left V 0 bases short and J 4 bases short, with 11 bases between. Germline V gene lookup returns CDR1 SGDLS and CDR2 YYNGEE. This CDR3 comprises 15 residues. The CDR3 region has the DNA TGTGCCAGCAGCGTAGACGGGAACGAATACAATGAGCAGTTCTTC. Its translation is CASSVDGNEYNEQFF.

The rearrangement links TRBV5-5 to TRBJ2-1; the match to TRBD2 covers 8 bases. The CDR3 has 16 amino acids. Trimming cost V 4 bases and J 3 bases; bases outside gene matches: 9. In germline, CDR1 is SGHKS, CDR2 YYEKEE (reference sequence). DNA for the CDR3: TGTGCCAGCAGCCTAACGGGAGGGCAGAGCTACAATGAGCAGTTCTTC. Amino acids: CASSLTGGQSYNEQFF.

This chain links TRBV5-1 with TRBJ2-7, with TRBD2 matching over 13 bases. The V segment lost 4 bases and the J segment 2 bases; nucleotides outside the gene matches: 3. This CDR3 region has 15 residues. Germline lookup yields CDR1 SGHRS and CDR2 YFSETQ. CDR3 DNA: TGCGCCAGCAGCCTAGGGACTAGCGGGACCTACGAGCAGTACTTC. Translated: CASSLGTSGTYEQYF.

The table lists this clone with a count of one. V is TRBV7-2 and J is TRBJ2-1, with D possibly TRBD1 on 6 matching bases. The CDR3 runs to 16 residues. The V gene lost 1 base and the J gene lost 2 bases, with 12 bases spanning the gap. Germline V lookup: CDR1 SGHTA, CDR2 FQGNSA. CDR3 bases: TGTGCCAGCAGCTTAGGGACAGATCACCCCTACAATGAGCAGTTCTTC. This translates into CASSLGTDHPYNEQFF.

On this clone: Other DNA sequences in the sample encode the same CDR3. The chain has TRBV11-3 and TRBJ1-1; D unresolved. V was clipped by 1 base and J by 4 bases, with 7 bases between them. The CDR3 has 13 amino acids. Germline V gene sequence: CDR1 SGHNT, CDR2 YENEEA. The CDR3 spells CASSLAVGTEAFF. Written as DNA, the CDR3 is TGTGCCAGCAGCTTAGCGGTCGGCACTGAAGCTTTCTTT. The full variable domain, completed using reference TRBV11-3 and TRBJ1-1, is EAGVVQSPRYKIIEKKQPVAFWCNPISGHNTLYWYLQNLGQGPELLIRYENEEAVDDSQLPKDRFSAERLKGVDSTLKIQPAELGDSAVYLCASSLAVGTEAFFGQGTRLTVV.

The rearrangement joins TRBV15 to TRBJ2-7; 7 nucleotides line up with TRBD2. Germline CDR1 reads LNHNV; CDR2 reads YYDKDF (reference sequence). The CDR3 runs 15 residues. J was trimmed by 4 bases and V by 0 bases; bases with no gene match: 6. CDR3 region: CATSRDLSGIYEQYF. The CDR3 coding sequence is TGTGCCACCAGCAGAGATTTAAGCGGGATTTACGAGCAGTACTTC.

The chain is built from TRBV19 and TRBJ1-1; D possibly corresponds to TRBD1 (5 bases). Trimming left V 6 bases short and J 0 bases short, with 11 bases between. CDR1 LNHDA and CDR2 SQIVND come from the germline V gene (reference sequence). This CDR3 comprises 14 residues. The CDR3 DNA sequence: TGTGCCAGTAGCCCTCGGACAATGAACACTGAAGCTTTCTTT. Translating gives CASSPRTMNTEAFF. The variable domain in full, with the rest retrieved from reference TRBV19 and TRBJ1-1, is DGGITQSPKYLFRKEGQNVTLSCEQNLNHDAMYWYRQDPGQGLRLIYYSQIVNDFQKGDIAEGYSVSREKKESFPLTVTSAQKNPTAFYLCASSPRTMNTEAFFGQGTRLTVV.

V usage is TRBV27 and J usage is TRBJ2-7; D may be TRBD1 (5 bases). This CDR3 region has 14 residues. Between the trimmed V and J ends, which lost 3 bases and 1 base, there was a span of 10 bases. Germline V lookup: CDR1 MNHEY, CDR2 SMNVEV (reference sequence). The CDR3 reads CASSLAGRSYEQYF. CDR3 DNA: TGTGCCAGCAGTTTGGCAGGGCGGTCCTACGAGCAGTACTTC.

CDR3 nucleotides: TGTGCCAGCAGTCCTAACCAGGGAGAGCAGTACTTC. Residues: CASSPNQGEQYF. V and J are TRBV6-5 and TRBJ2-7, with D possibly TRBD1 on 5 matching bases. The CDR3 contains 12 residues. Trimming removed 5 bases from V and 7 bases from J, with 12 bases in between. Looked up from germline, CDR1 is MNHEY and CDR2 is SVGAGI.

This chain joins TRBV5-6 and TRBJ1-2; D is unclear. The CDR3 spans 13 residues. Trimming pared 7 bases from V and 0 bases from J, leaving 10 bases between. Per germline, CDR1 SGHDT and CDR2 YYEEEE. CDR3 sequence reads: CASQLLSNYGYTF. The DNA of the CDR3 is TGTGCCAGCCAGCTGCTTTCTAACTATGGCTACACCTTC.

The chain employs TRBV12-5 and TRBJ2-2; 11 bases agree with TRBD1. The CDR3 runs to 16 residues. CDR1 is LGHNT and CDR2 is FRNRAP in the germline V gene. With 5 bases clipped from V and 3 bases from J, the junction kept 5 bases outside the gene matches. The CDR3 region is CASGPWDRGDTGELFF. The CDR3 region has the DNA TGTGCTAGTGGTCCTTGGGACAGGGGGGACACCGGGGAGCTGTTTTTT.

The V call is TRBV27, the J call TRBJ2-7; D is ambiguous. This CDR3 has 11 amino acids. Germline lookup yields CDR1 MNHEY and CDR2 SMNVEV (reference sequence). V was trimmed by 8 bases and J by 5 bases, leaving 10 bases between them. CDR3 DNA: TGTGCCAGCGGACCTTTCCACGAGCAGTACTTC. Protein sequence: CASGPFHEQYF.

The chain employs TRBV18 and TRBJ1-3, with D uncertain. V gave up 0 bases and J gave up 4 bases, with 7 bases separating them. Germline V lookup: CDR1 KGHSH, CDR2 LQKENI. The CDR3 length is 14 residues. As DNA, the CDR3 is TGTGCCAGCTCACCACCCGGGTTCGGAAACACCATATATTTT. Its protein is CASSPPGFGNTIYF.

The V and J genes are TRBV9 and TRBJ2-7; 8 nucleotides line up with TRBD1. Trimming cost V 3 bases and J 5 bases; bases outside gene matches: 10. The CDR3 consists of 15 residues. Germline assignment: CDR1 SGDLS and CDR2 YYNGEE. CDR3 in DNA: TGTGCCAGCAGCGGCGGACAGGGAATTGTCGACGAGCAGTACTTC. The encoded protein is CASSGGQGIVDEQYF.

The V and J genes are TRBV16 and TRBJ1-4, with 7 bases lining up with TRBD1. With V trimmed by 8 bases and J by 7 bases, 10 bases remained unmatched. The germline V gene encodes CDR1 KGHSY and CDR2 FQNENV. The CDR3 length is 14 residues. CDR3 amino acids: CASPLTGESEKLFF. The CDR3 nucleotides are TGTGCCAGCCCTCTCACAGGGGAGAGTGAAAAACTGTTTTTT.

V usage is TRBV27 and J usage is TRBJ2-1, with 13 positions matching TRBD2. The V segment lost 6 bases and the J segment 6 bases; nucleotides outside the gene matches: 5. The CDR3 consists of 15 residues. Germline V gene lookup returns CDR1 MNHEY and CDR2 SMNVEV (reference sequence). The DNA of the CDR3 is TGTGCCAGCAGACTAGCGGGAGGGCCCCTCAATGAGCAGTTCTTC. This codes for CASRLAGGPLNEQFF.

The chain joins TRBV7-9 to TRBJ1-3; tentatively, D is TRBD1 (5 bases). The CDR3 is made up of 16 amino acids. The V gene's germline CDR1 is SEHNR and CDR2 FQNEAQ (reference sequence). Trimming pared 5 bases from V and 2 bases from J, leaving 16 bases between. DNA for the CDR3: TGTGCCAGCAGCCCAGTCTCGCTGGGGCCTGGAAACACCATATATTTT. As protein: CASSPVSLGPGNTIYF.

This chain links TRBV13 with TRBJ1-1; D is uncertain. Looked up from germline, CDR1 is PRHDT and CDR2 is FYEKMQ (reference sequence). This CDR3 spans 13 amino acids. V was clipped by 3 bases and J by 5 bases, with 10 bases between them. CDR3 sequence reads: CASSFRGRTEAFF. CDR3 bases: TGTGCCAGCAGCTTCCGTGGTAGAACTGAAGCTTTCTTT.

The chain uses TRBV5-1 and TRBJ1-5; TRBD1 is a possible D gene (6 bases). The germline V gene encodes CDR1 SGHRS and CDR2 YFSETQ. Trimming stripped 2 bases from V and 3 bases from J, with 12 bases between. This CDR3 contains 15 residues. CDR3 in DNA: TGCGCCAGCAGCTTAAGGGGGGCTCCCAATCAGCCCCAGCATTTT. Encoded protein: CASSLRGAPNQPQHF.

This clone was counted many times. The sample has other DNA sequences that encode this CDR3 too. The chain carries TRBV29-1 and TRBJ1-1; D remains unclear. V was cut by 4 bases and J by 1 base, with 7 bases left in between. The V gene's germline CDR1 is SQVTM and CDR2 ANQGSEA. The CDR3 spans 12 residues. The CDR3 here is CSVGTGNTEAFF. The CDR3 region has the DNA TGCAGCGTTGGGACGGGGAACACTGAAGCTTTCTTT.

V usage is TRBV6-1 and J usage is TRBJ1-2; 9 bases fit TRBD1. The CDR3 runs to 16 residues. V trimming: 3 bases; J trimming: 4 bases; junction bases outside the gene matches: 9. Germline V gene lookup returns CDR1 MNHNS and CDR2 SASEGT. The CDR3 bases are TGTGCCAGCAGTGAGGGGCCGGGACAGGGAGTCTATGGCTACACCTTC. This translates into CASSEGPGQGVYGYTF.

This chain uses TRBV28 with TRBJ2-2; D call uncertain. Trimming pared 7 bases from V and 4 bases from J, leaving 7 bases between. This CDR3 is 12 amino acids long. Looked up from germline, CDR1 is MDHEN and CDR2 is SYDVKM. Written as DNA, the CDR3 is TGTGCCAGCATGGCTCTCACCGGGGAGCTGTTTTTT. This translates into CASMALTGELFF.

The gene calls are TRBV5-1 and TRBJ2-7; 7 nucleotides line up with TRBD1. Germline CDR1 SGHRS, CDR2 YFSETQ. The CDR3 runs 13 residues. With 3 bases clipped from V and 6 bases from J, the junction kept 6 bases outside the gene matches. CDR3 residues: CASSSPDRAEQYF. The CDR3 DNA reads as TGCGCCAGCAGCTCACCTGACAGGGCCGAGCAGTACTTC. Looking up the rest from reference TRBV5-1 and TRBJ2-7 gives the full variable domain: KAGVTQTPRYLIKTRGQQVTLSCSPISGHRSVSWYQQTPGQGLQFLFEYFSETQRNKGNFPGRFSGRQFSNSRSEMNVSTLELGDSALYLCASSSPDRAEQYFGPGTRLTVT.